This TCR beta chain was identified in a study of blood T cells in healthy people across ages. The second PCR ran about 6 to 11 cycles with a sample-barcoded 5' primer and J-beta primers. MiXCR, applied by TCRdb to the 5' RACE reads, yields one record per CDR3 protein. This table holds about 730,000 distinct CDR3 sequences, approximately 43% found once. This clonotype was found a few times. The study recruited healthy Caucasian donors from Russia who were aged about 6 to 95. With V trimmed by 10 bases and J by 1 base, 9 bases remained unmatched. The CDR3 runs 14 residues. The clonotype originates from a woman aged 60-75 years in good health. The sample comprised blood. This chain uses TRBV12-3 or TRBV12-4 with TRBJ2-5; TRBD2 matches at 7 bases. The CDR3: CATAPSGSQETQYF. CDR3 nucleotide sequence: TGTGCCACCGCACCTAGCGGAAGCCAAGAGACCCAGTACTTC.